The table lists the clone carrying this T cell receptor beta chain with many counts. Its target is not known. This record comes from a study of T cells in Graves' hyperthyroidism and ophthalmopathy. The investigators amplified TCR beta CDR3 regions from RNA transcripts. A first-round RT-PCR of the TCR CDR3 used the HTBI primer set. TCRdb called the multiplex PCR reads again in MiXCR, with one record for every CDR3 protein. Of around 350,000 distinct CDR3 sequences in the sample, 25% were seen once. Study-level findings and limits: Prediction of ophthalmopathy progression came a median around 7.1 months pre-onset. Using 13 V-J features, a model discriminated ophthalmopathy from stable hyperthyroidism. In the blood, most expanded thyroid clonotypes above 0.001 appeared as well.

Per the germline V gene, CDR1 is MNHNS and CDR2 is SASEGT. V lost 5 bases and J lost 10; bases outside the gene matches: 3. The CDR3 is 11 residues long. Newly diagnosed hyperthyroidism, duration under 2 months, in patients aged 18 to 65. Input material: blood. The sequence was collected from a man in his forties or fifties with Graves' hyperthyroidism. The chain employs TRBV6-1 and TRBJ1-1, with 8 bases aligning to TRBD1. The CDR3 sequence: CASSRQGTAFF. The CDR3 nucleotides read TGTGCCAGCAGTCGACAGGGGACAGCTTTCTTT.